A selection of T cell receptor beta chains follows, all from one sample in a study of CXCR3-negative and CXCR3-positive naive CD8 T cells. TCRdb reprocessed the 5' RACE reads and keeps a single row for each CDR3 protein, giving no DNA. The listing records 100,000 to 150,000 distinct CDR3 sequences. The specimen sequenced was naive CXCR3- CD8+ T cells from blood. These receptors were collected from a human donor in good health. Some clones in this sample may be carry-over from other donors' samples. Both conserved end residues are part of each CDR3.

J gene,V gene,CDR3 protein
TRBJ2-7,TRBV20-1,CSAEARDSNSYEQYF
TRBJ1-2,TRBV7-9,CASSALQGSYGYTF
TRBJ2-7,TRBV29-1,CSVGAGGGEQYF
TRBJ2-7,TRBV6-5,CASSYDRRGEQYF
TRBJ1-5,TRBV7-2,CASSSRTNYGQPQHF
TRBJ1-4,TRBV15,CATSSAYRADEKLFF
TRBJ2-3,TRBV29-1,CSVEEPENTDTQYF
TRBJ1-1,TRBV25-1,CASSERNTEAFF
TRBJ2-7,TRBV29-1,CSVVGLAGEQYF
TRBJ2-3,TRBV29-1,CSVEDPGTSGMFPQYF
TRBJ2-7,TRBV3-1,CASSMGLAYGQYF
TRBJ1-3,TRBV7-2,CASSLGQMYLSGNTIYF
TRBJ2-1,TRBV9,CASSSQDGTHEQFF
TRBJ2-1,TRBV27,CASIRGVEQFF
TRBJ2-2,TRBV29-1,CSPSWGQHNTGELFF
TRBJ2-1,TRBV29-1,CSVEEWVENETGSSYNEQFF
TRBJ2-7,TRBV20-1,CSASDRGLREQYF
TRBJ2-1,TRBV12-3/TRBV12-4,CASSLGTGAAYNEQFF
TRBJ2-6,TRBV7-9,CASSLVWVQVISSGANVLTF
TRBJ2-7,TRBV7-9,CASSLAFTGTYEQYF
TRBJ1-1,TRBV27,CASSRSGTLNTEAFF
TRBJ2-7,TRBV7-6,CASSLGEGTAYEQYF
TRBJ2-7,TRBV20-1,CSARDQGSAYEQYF
TRBJ2-3,TRBV7-9,CASSLGVGTSDTQYF
TRBJ2-5,TRBV18,CASSPPIQGPETQYF
TRBJ1-1,TRBV9,CASSVGGATEAFF
TRBJ2-5,TRBV13,CASTKSWDQETQYF
TRBJ1-5,TRBV5-1,CASSLVRNNQPQHF
TRBJ2-5,TRBV20-1,CSARDLWAGAKEETQYF
TRBJ2-1,TRBV12-3/TRBV12-4,CASRGIGGYNEQFF
TRBJ1-4,TRBV28,CASSFGVYNEKLFF
TRBJ1-2,TRBV29-1,CSVDPGYGYTF
TRBJ2-1,TRBV6-4,CATKTSGESYNEQFF
TRBJ1-5,TRBV12-3/TRBV12-4,CASSLSVNQPQHF
TRBJ2-7,TRBV29-1,CSVVGDSTYEQYF
TRBJ2-5,TRBV2,CATLGRGLETQYF
TRBJ2-1,TRBV29-1,CSGARDFSYNEQFF
TRBJ2-7,TRBV28,CASSPKHLGEQYF
TRBJ2-7,TRBV29-1,CSVDRGDEQYF
TRBJ2-7,TRBV7-3,CASSLNGEAYEQYF
TRBJ2-7,TRBV7-9,CASSPRSPTYEQYF
TRBJ2-6,TRBV19,CASSPDATGWPGANVLTF
TRBJ2-1,TRBV6-5,CASSYSILGEQFF
TRBJ2-1,TRBV12-3/TRBV12-4,CASSLATTRAGWQFF